Below are 11 T cell receptor beta chains sequenced from a single sample in a study of blood T cells in healthy people across ages. Sample-barcoded 5' priming and a J-beta primer mix drove a second PCR of roughly 6 to 12 cycles. One entry per CDR3 protein results from TCRdb running MiXCR on the 5' RACE reads. The table has fewer than 950,000 distinct CDR3 sequences, roughly 34% seen once. Sequencing was carried out using blood. The source is a man between 18 and 35 years old in good health.

Note on this clonotype: A read error may account for a junction end that differs from germline. The chain employs TRBV7-3 and TRBJ2-2; D is undetermined. This CDR3 region has 15 residues. Germline V gene lookup returns CDR1 SGHTA and CDR2 FQGTGA. CDR3 sequence (DNA): TGTGCCAGCAACTTAACGACTTCTAACACCGGGGAGCTGTTTTTT. This translates into CASNLTTSNTGELFF.

The chain recombines TRBV12-3 or TRBV12-4 with TRBJ1-1, with D possibly TRBD1 on 6 matching bases. The V gene lost 6 bases and the J gene lost 7 bases, with 15 bases spanning the gap. There are 13 residues in the CDR3. For the CDR3, the DNA is TGTGCCAGCAGCTCCGACAGGAGCGTTGAAGCTTTCTTT. It translates to CASSSDRSVEAFF.

The J gene is TRBJ2-3, the V gene TRBV6-2 or TRBV6-3; D is possibly TRBD2 (6 bases). Germline lookup yields CDR1 MNHEY and CDR2 SVGEGT. CDR3 length: 15 residues. Trimming pared 5 bases from V and 14 bases from J, leaving 26 bases between. The CDR3 bases are TGTGCCAGCAGTCAACCCGGAGGGGCCCACAGATACGCGTATTTT. It codes for CASSQPGGAHRYAYF.

This clonotype was seen a handful of times. This chain connects TRBV7-2 to TRBJ2-5; D gene ambiguous. Deletions cut 5 bases from V and 11 bases from J, with 27 bases between. This CDR3 has 16 amino acids. Germline lookup yields CDR1 SGHTA and CDR2 FQGNSA. The CDR3 DNA sequence: TGTGCCAGCAGCCTATCCGGTTGGACCCCTCCGGATGAGCAGTACTTC. It yields the protein CASSLSGWTPPDEQYF.

This clonotype has just a few counts. This rearrangement joins TRBV6-2 or TRBV6-3 to TRBJ2-3, with D perhaps matching TRBD1 (5 bases). V gave up 2 bases and J gave up 13 bases, with 13 bases separating them. In germline, CDR1 is MNHEY, CDR2 SVGEGT. CDR3 length: 12 residues. As DNA, the CDR3 is TGTGCCAGCAGTTACGTCTTGGACACCAAGTATTTT. Its protein is CASSYVLDTKYF.

This clonotype has more than one count but fewer than ten. The rearrangement uses TRBV12-3 or TRBV12-4 and TRBJ2-1; D tentatively reads TRBD1 or TRBD2 (6 bases each). This CDR3 comprises 14 residues. Trimming took 0 bases from V and 12 from J, leaving 15 bases between them. CDR3 nucleotides: TGTGCCAGCAGTTTAGCGGGGGGCCCCCCGAGGCAGTTCTTC. It is translated as CASSLAGGPPRQFF.

This chain links TRBV7-9 with TRBJ1-4; 11 nucleotides align to TRBD1. The CDR3 spans 15 residues. The J segment lost 6 bases and the V segment lost 4 bases, leaving 4 bases of the junction unmatched. Germline loops: CDR1 SEHNR, CDR2 FQNEAQ (reference sequence). CDR3 region: CASSSGQGADEKLFF. CDR3 nucleotide sequence: TGTGCCAGCAGCTCAGGACAGGGGGCGGATGAAAAACTGTTTTTT.

V and J are TRBV6-2 or TRBV6-3 and TRBJ2-2, with 8 bases aligning to TRBD1. The CDR3 extends over 15 amino acids. Germline CDR1 reads MNHEY; CDR2 reads SVGEGT. J was trimmed by 6 bases and V by 5 bases; bases with no gene match: 8. The CDR3 is CASSKRDRRAGELFF. The CDR3 DNA follows: TGTGCCAGCAGTAAAAGGGACAGGAGGGCCGGGGAGCTGTTTTTT.

V gene TRBV14 combines with J gene TRBJ2-5, with TRBD1 matching over 9 bases. With the DNA end fitting TRBJ2-7 better, the J assignment may be wrong. Per the germline V gene, CDR1 is SGHDN and CDR2 is FVKESK. This CDR3 has 15 amino acids. The CDR3 loop is CASSLGTGIGSEQYF. Written as DNA, the CDR3 is TGTGCCAGCAGCCTAGGGACAGGGATCGGCTCCGAGCAGTACTTC.

This clonotype occurred many times. The chain carries TRBV14 and TRBJ2-3; TRBD1 might be the D (6 bases). V was clipped by 6 bases and J by 0 bases, with 16 bases between them. This CDR3 is 16 amino acids long. Germline CDR1 reads SGHDN; CDR2 reads FVKESK. The CDR3 protein is CASSPVGGMSTDTQYF. As DNA, the CDR3 is TGTGCCAGCAGTCCCGTAGGGGGAATGAGCACAGATACGCAGTATTTT.

This clonotype came up a few times. The chain joins TRBV5-1 to TRBJ2-3, with 8 bases that match TRBD2. The length of the CDR3 is 19 residues. Trimming at V came to 4 bases and at J to 4 bases, leaving 20 bases not matched to a gene. The V gene's germline CDR1 is SGHRS and CDR2 YFSETQ. CDR3 DNA sequence: TGCGCCAGCAGCCCCTCACGGACCTCCGGGGGGGCCGGTTCAGATACGCAGTATTTT. Its translation: CASSPSRTSGGAGSDTQYF.